The clone carrying this TCR beta chain was counted once. What it recognizes is unknown. The source of the sample is a study of STAT5B mutations in CD4+ large granular lymphocyte leukemia. Findings and caveats of the study: Top patient clones used TRBV06 genes more often: 8/27 versus 2/35 in controls. Main leukemic clonotypes were patient-specific, but roughly 25% appeared at low frequency elsewhere.

There are 14 residues in the CDR3. CDR1 and CDR2 from the germline V gene are MNHEY and SVGAGI. V dropped 6 bases and J dropped 0 bases, with 11 bases sitting between them. The survey-level immunoSEQ assay was used. Some clones are missing from TCRdb's copy, which holds only in-frame ones; the method was immunoSEQ multiplex PCR. The data show roughly 29,000 clones, about 77% seen once. V is TRBV6-5 and J is TRBJ1-2; no definite D call. The clonotype originates from a human donor in good health. Sequenced input: CD4+ T cells from blood buffy coats. DNA of the CDR3: TGTGCCAGCAGCGACACAACTTCTAACTATGGCTACACCTTC. Translated: CASSDTTSNYGYTF.